The next 12 T cell receptor beta chains were all read from a single sample in a study of blood T cell repertoires in COVID-19. Produced via immunoSEQ multiplex PCR; TCRdb's table is partial and in-frame only. This repertoire shows about 400,000 clones, nearly 90% found once; its top ten account for around 1.9%. Sequencing was carried out using PBMCs or T cells enriched from blood (not recorded which). These receptors all come from a woman in her thirties or forties with acute COVID-19.

The chain joins TRBV10-3 to TRBJ2-7; 7 bases line up with TRBD1. In germline, CDR1 is ENHRY, CDR2 SYGVKD. This CDR3 spans 16 amino acids. After removal of 0 bases from V and 3 bases from J, the junction contained 8 bases not matched to a gene. The CDR3 region has the DNA TGTGCCATCAGTGAGTCCCCTTTGGGACAGAGCTACGAGCAGTACTTC. This encodes CAISESPLGQSYEQYF.

V is TRBV2 and J is TRBJ2-5; perhaps TRBD1 as D (6 bases). The germline V gene encodes CDR1 SNHLY and CDR2 FYNNEI. The CDR3 contains 16 residues. V was trimmed by 6 bases and J by 2 bases, leaving 19 bases between them. CDR3 sequence (DNA): TGTGCCAGCAGCCGACGACAGGCTACACTTCAAGAGACCCAGTACTTC. Residues: CASSRRQATLQETQYF.

J is TRBJ2-2 and V is TRBV3-1 (or the pseudogene TRBV3-2); D is ambiguous. This CDR3 has 16 amino acids. The germline V gene encodes CDR1 LGHDT and CDR2 YNNKEL (reference sequence). Trimming removed 1 base from V and 3 bases from J, with 12 bases in between. The CDR3 DNA follows: TGTGCCAGCAGCCAAGCGCCAGGTCGAGACACCGGGGAGCTGTTTTTT. Translated, it gives CASSQAPGRDTGELFF.

The count of this clone is one. The chain uses TRBV10-3 and TRBJ1-6; a weak D match, TRBD1 (6 bases). CDR1 ENHRY and CDR2 SYGVKD come from the germline V gene. The CDR3 spans 13 residues. Trimming pared 7 bases from V and 10 bases from J, leaving 14 bases between. CDR3 DNA: TGTGCCATCAAGGCAGGGGAACGATCACCCCTCCACTTT. Amino acid sequence: CAIKAGERSPLHF.

The chain is built from TRBV2 and TRBJ1-5; 7 bases are shared with TRBD1. CDR1 and CDR2 from the germline V gene are SNHLY and FYNNEI. The V gene end was trimmed by 5 bases and the J gene end by 4 bases; junction bases not matched to a gene: 5. The CDR3 totals 14 residues. CDR3 residues: CASSLTGLNQPQHF. The CDR3 DNA follows: TGTGCCAGCAGTCTGACAGGGCTAAATCAGCCCCAGCATTTT.

This clone was seen a few times. This chain joins TRBV5-4 and TRBJ2-2; D may be TRBD2 (6 bases). V lost 4 bases and J 5 bases, leaving 15 bases between the germline ends. CDR3 length: 15 residues. The germline CDR1 and CDR2 sequences are SGHNT and YYREEE (reference sequence). CDR3 DNA sequence: TGTGCCAGCAGCCCGGCGACTAGTAGGACCGGGGAGCTGTTTTTT. It translates to CASSPATSRTGELFF.

This clone was detected only once. The chain uses TRBV3-1 (or the pseudogene TRBV3-2) and TRBJ2-7; 7 nucleotides match TRBD2. The CDR3 is 12 amino acids. Trimming removed 4 bases from V and 4 bases from J; junction bases left unmatched: 1. The germline V gene encodes CDR1 LGHDT and CDR2 YNNKEL (reference sequence). CDR3 DNA sequence: TGTGCCAGCAGCCGAGCGGGGTACGAGCAGTACTTC. It specifies CASSRAGYEQYF.

The V call is TRBV25-1, the J call TRBJ1-1; D not certain. Trimming took off 4 bases at V and 0 bases at J, with 12 bases between the two ends. CDR1 is MGHDK, CDR2 SYGVNS, per germline. This CDR3 has 15 amino acids. The CDR3: CASSAHASVNTEAFF. The DNA of the CDR3 is TGTGCCAGCAGTGCCCACGCGAGTGTGAACACTGAAGCTTTCTTT. Combining the CDR3 with reference TRBV25-1 and TRBJ1-1 gives the whole variable domain EADIYQTPRYLVIGTGKKITLECSQTMGHDKMYWYQQDPGMELHLIHYSYGVNSTEKGDLSSESTVSRIRTEHFPLTLESARPSHTSQYLCASSAHASVNTEAFFGQGTRLTVV.

The chain uses TRBV10-3 and TRBJ1-2; D might be TRBD1 (5 bases). V gave up 11 bases and J gave up 7 bases, with 20 bases separating them. This CDR3 comprises 13 residues. Germline CDR1 ENHRY, CDR2 SYGVKD. Written as DNA, the CDR3 is TGTGCCGCTCAAATGGGCAGGGTTAGTGGCTACACCTTC. This sequence encodes CAAQMGRVSGYTF.

In DNA form, the CDR3 reads TGCGCCAGCAGCGTCCGGGACAGGTCAAGGGACGAGCAGTACTTC. This gives the protein CASSVRDRSRDEQYF. This chain connects TRBV4-1 to TRBJ2-7, with 8 bases aligning to TRBD1. The V gene's germline CDR1 is MGHRA and CDR2 YSYEKL. The CDR3 extends over 15 amino acids. Germline trimming cut 5 bases from V and 5 bases from J; bases unmatched to any gene: 11.

The V call is TRBV11-2, the J call TRBJ2-7; no definite D call. V was trimmed by 2 bases and J by 2 bases, leaving 16 bases between them. CDR3 length: 16 residues. Germline V gene lookup returns CDR1 SGHAT and CDR2 FQNNGV. CDR3 nucleotides: TGTGCCAGCAGCTTACTTTTATCAGATGAACCCTACGAGCAGTACTTC. Its translation: CASSLLLSDEPYEQYF. The variable domain in full, completed from reference TRBV11-2 and TRBJ2-7, reads EAGVAQSPRYKIIEKRQSVAFWCNPISGHATLYWYQQILGQGPKLLIQFQNNGVVDDSQLPKDRFSAERLKGVDSTLKIQPAKLEDSAVYLCASSLLLSDEPYEQYFGPGTRLTVT.

The genes are TRBV4-1 and TRBJ2-1; D perhaps matches TRBD2 (7 bases). Germline CDR1 is MGHRA and CDR2 is YSYEKL. The ends were cut back, 0 bases at V and 3 bases at J, with 15 bases in the middle. The CDR3 length is 17 residues. CDR3 nucleotides: TGCGCCAGCAGCCAAGATGCTACGGGGGGCCTCTACAATGAGCAGTTCTTC. Amino acids: CASSQDATGGLYNEQFF.